These 2 T cell receptor beta chains were all obtained from the same sample, sequenced in a study of blood T cell repertoires in COVID-19. Libraries were prepared by immunoSEQ multiplex PCR; TCRdb keeps only in-frame clonotypes and omits some of them. The table lists 300,000 or so clones, around 86% of them singletons. Sequenced material: PBMCs or T cells enriched from blood (not recorded which). Receptor source: a woman between 18 and 29 years old who had recovered from COVID-19.

This chain connects TRBV10-3 to TRBJ1-5; 8 nucleotides match TRBD1. The CDR3 loop spans 13 amino acids. With V trimmed by 4 bases and J by 5 bases, 1 base remained unmatched. The germline V gene has CDR1 ENHRY and CDR2 SYGVKD. Here the CDR3 reads CAISVDRDQPQHF. The CDR3 bases are TGTGCCATCAGTGTGGACAGGGATCAGCCCCAGCATTTT.

The chain links TRBV9 to TRBJ2-7; 7 positions match TRBD2. The CDR3 has 17 amino acids. Looked up from germline, CDR1 is SGDLS and CDR2 is YYNGEE. J lost 2 bases, V lost 0 bases, and 11 bases had no gene match. The CDR3 nucleotides read TGTGCCAGCAGCGTAGACCCGCTAGCGGACGTAGCCTACGAGCAGTACTTC. It specifies CASSVDPLADVAYEQYF.